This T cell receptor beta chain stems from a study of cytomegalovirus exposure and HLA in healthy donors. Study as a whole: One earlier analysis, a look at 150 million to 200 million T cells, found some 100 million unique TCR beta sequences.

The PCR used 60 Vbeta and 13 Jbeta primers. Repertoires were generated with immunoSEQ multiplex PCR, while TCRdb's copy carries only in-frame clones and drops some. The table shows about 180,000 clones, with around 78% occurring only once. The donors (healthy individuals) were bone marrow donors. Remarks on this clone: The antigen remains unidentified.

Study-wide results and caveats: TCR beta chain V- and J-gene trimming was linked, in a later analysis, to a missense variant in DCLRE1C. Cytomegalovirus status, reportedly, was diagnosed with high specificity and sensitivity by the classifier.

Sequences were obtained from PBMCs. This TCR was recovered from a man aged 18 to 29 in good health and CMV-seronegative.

The CDR3 spells CAWSALDYGYTF. The CDR3 DNA is TGTGCCTGGAGTGCTCTCGACTATGGCTACACCTTC. The genes are TRBV30 and TRBJ1-2; D gene uncertain. V was shortened by 1 base and J by 3 bases, with 6 bases between the two germline ends. CDR1 and CDR2 (germline): GTSNPN, SVGIG (reference sequence). This CDR3 is 12 amino acids long.